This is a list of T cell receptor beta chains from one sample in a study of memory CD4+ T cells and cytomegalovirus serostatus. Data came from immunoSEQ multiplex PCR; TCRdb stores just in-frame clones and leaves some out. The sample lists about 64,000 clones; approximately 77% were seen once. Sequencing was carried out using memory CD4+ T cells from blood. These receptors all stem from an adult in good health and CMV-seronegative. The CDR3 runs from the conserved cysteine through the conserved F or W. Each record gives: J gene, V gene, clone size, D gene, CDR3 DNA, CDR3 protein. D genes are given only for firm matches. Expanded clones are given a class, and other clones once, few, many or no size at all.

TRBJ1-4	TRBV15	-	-	TGTGCCACCAGCTACCGACAGCCCCAGGTCGAAAAACTGTTTTTT	CATSYRQPQVEKLFF
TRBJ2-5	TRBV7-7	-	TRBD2	TGTGCTAGCAGCTTAGGAGTTGGGAGGGCCAGAGAGACCCAGTACTTC	CASSLGVGRARETQYF
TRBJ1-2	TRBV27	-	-	TGTGCCAGCAGTTTATCGGGGGTGGGTGGCTACACCTTC	CASSLSGVGGYTF
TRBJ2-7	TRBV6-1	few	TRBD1	TGTGCCAGCAGCCTAACAGGGGCCTACGAGCAGTACTTC	CASSLTGAYEQYF
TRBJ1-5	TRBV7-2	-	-	TGTGCCAGCAGCTCGTGGGCCAGGGCGCAGCCCCAGCATTTT	CASSSWARAQPQHF
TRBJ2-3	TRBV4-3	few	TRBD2	TGCGCCAGCAGCCAAGCCCGGGGACTAGATGTAGATACGCAGTATTTT	CASSQARGLDVDTQYF
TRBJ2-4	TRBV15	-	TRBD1	TGTGCCACCAGCATAAAGACAGGGAGTCTAGCCAAAAACATTCAGTACTTC	CATSIKTGSLAKNIQYF
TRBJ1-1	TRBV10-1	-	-	TGCGCCACCAGGAGGGATATGAACACTGAAGCTTTCTTT	CATRRDMNTEAFF
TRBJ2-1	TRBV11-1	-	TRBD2	TGTGCCAGCAGCTTACTAGCGGGAAGACGAGGCGAGCAGTTCTTC	CASSLLAGRRGEQFF
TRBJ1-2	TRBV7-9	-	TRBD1	TGTGCCAGCAGCTTAGGGGACAGGGGCAGCGATGGCTACACCTTC	CASSLGDRGSDGYTF
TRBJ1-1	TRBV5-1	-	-	TGCGCCAGCCGACCACCGGGACTATCGAACACTGAAGCTTTCTTT	CASRPPGLSNTEAFF
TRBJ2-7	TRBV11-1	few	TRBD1	TGTGCCAGCAGCTTGACCCCCGGGACAGGGAACTACGAGCAGTACTTC	CASSLTPGTGNYEQYF
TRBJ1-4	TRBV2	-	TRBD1	TGTGCCAGCAGTGCCAGGGGGACTAATGAAAAACTGTTTTTT	CASSARGTNEKLFF
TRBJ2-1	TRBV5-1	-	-	TGCGCCAGCAGCTCAACAACGACAGTCGGTGAGCAGTTCTTC	CASSSTTTVGEQFF
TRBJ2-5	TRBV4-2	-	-	TGTGCCAGCAGCCCGGGGACGGAGCAAGAGACCCAGTACTTC	CASSPGTEQETQYF
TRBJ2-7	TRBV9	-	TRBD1	TGTGCCAGCAGCTATAATCCGGACAGGGGGCGCTACGAGCAGTACTTC	CASSYNPDRGRYEQYF
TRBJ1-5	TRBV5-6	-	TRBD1	TGTGCCAGCAGCTTAAGGTTTGGACAGGGCAATCAGCCCCAGCATTTT	CASSLRFGQGNQPQHF
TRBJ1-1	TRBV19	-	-	TGTGCCAGTAGTATAGGATCCCTTACGGCTGAAGCTTTCTTT	CASSIGSLTAEAFF
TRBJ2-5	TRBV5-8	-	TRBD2	TGTGCCAGCAGTCGGGGACTAGCGGGGGACCAAGAGACCCAGTACTTC	CASSRGLAGDQETQYF
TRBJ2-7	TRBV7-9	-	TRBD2	TGTGCCAGCAGCTCCCAGCGAGGACTAGCGGTTTCCTACGAGCAGTACTTC	CASSSQRGLAVSYEQYF
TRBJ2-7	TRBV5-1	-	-	TGCGCCAGCAGCTTGGGCCAGACTACCCCATACGAGCAGTACTTC	CASSLGQTTPYEQYF
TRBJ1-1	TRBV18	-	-	TGTGCCAGCTCACCACGATGGACAGAGAACACTGAAGCTTTCTTT	CASSPRWTENTEAFF
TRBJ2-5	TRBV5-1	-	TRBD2	TGCGCCAGCAGACGGACTAGCGGGAGTCGCCAAGAGACCCAGTACTTC	CASRRTSGSRQETQYF
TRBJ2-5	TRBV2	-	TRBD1	TGTGCCAGCAGTGGGACAGGGGGGGAGACCCAGTACTTC	CASSGTGGETQYF
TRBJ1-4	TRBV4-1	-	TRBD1	TGCGCCAGCAGCCAAGGGACAGGTTTTGAAAAACTGTTTTTT	CASSQGTGFEKLFF
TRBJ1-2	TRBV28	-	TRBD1	TGTGCCAGCAGTTTCCGAGACAGGGGGGACTATGGCTACACCTTC	CASSFRDRGDYGYTF
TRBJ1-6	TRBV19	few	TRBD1	TGTGCCAGTAGTATAAGGGGACAGGGGACCGATTCACCCCTCCACTTT	CASSIRGQGTDSPLHF
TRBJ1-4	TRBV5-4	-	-	TGTGCCAGCAGCTATAAAGGGGATAATGAAAAACTGTTTTTT	CASSYKGDNEKLFF